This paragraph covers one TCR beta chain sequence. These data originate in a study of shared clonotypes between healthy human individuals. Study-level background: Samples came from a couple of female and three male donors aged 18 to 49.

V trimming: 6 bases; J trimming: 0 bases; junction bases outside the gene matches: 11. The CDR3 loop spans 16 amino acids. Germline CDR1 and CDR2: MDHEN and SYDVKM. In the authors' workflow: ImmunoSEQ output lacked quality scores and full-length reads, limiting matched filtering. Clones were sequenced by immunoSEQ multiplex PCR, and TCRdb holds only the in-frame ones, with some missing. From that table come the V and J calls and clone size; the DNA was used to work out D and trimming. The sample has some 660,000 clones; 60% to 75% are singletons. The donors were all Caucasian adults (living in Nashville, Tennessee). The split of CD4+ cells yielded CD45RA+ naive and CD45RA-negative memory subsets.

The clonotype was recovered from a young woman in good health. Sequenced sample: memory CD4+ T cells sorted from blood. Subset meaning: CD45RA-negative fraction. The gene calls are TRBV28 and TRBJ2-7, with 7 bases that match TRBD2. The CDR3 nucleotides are TGTGCCAGCAGGACCGAGGGAGGGGACGGCTCCTACGAGCAGTACTTC. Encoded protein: CASRTEGGDGSYEQYF.